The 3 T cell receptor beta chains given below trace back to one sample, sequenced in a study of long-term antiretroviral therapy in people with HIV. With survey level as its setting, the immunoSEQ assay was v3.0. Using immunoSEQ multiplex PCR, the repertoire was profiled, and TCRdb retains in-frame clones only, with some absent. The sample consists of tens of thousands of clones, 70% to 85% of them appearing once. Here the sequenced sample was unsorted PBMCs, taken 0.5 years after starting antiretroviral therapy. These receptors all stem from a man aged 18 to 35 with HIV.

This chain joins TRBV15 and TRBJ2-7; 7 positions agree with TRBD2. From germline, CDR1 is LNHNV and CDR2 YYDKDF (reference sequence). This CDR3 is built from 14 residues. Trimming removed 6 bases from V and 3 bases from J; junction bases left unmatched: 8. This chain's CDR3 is CATRAQGEGYEQYF. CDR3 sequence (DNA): TGTGCCACCAGGGCCCAAGGGGAGGGCTACGAGCAGTACTTC.

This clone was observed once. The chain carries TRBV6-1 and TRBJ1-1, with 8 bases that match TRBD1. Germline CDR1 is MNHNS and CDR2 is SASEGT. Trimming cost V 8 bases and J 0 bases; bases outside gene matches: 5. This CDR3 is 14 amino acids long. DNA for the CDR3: TGTGCCAGCCTGACAGGGGCCATGAACACTGAAGCTTTCTTT. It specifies CASLTGAMNTEAFF.

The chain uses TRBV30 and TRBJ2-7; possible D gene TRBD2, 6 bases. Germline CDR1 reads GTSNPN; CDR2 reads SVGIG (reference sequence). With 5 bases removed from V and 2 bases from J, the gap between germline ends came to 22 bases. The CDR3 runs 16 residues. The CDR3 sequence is CAWGDGGLARTYEQYF. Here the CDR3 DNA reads TGTGCCTGGGGGGACGGGGGTTTGGCCCGAACCTACGAGCAGTACTTC.